This section outlines one T cell receptor (beta chain) sequence together with its context. The entry originates in a study of shared clonotypes between healthy human individuals. The authors divided CD4+ cells into CD45RA+ naive and CD45RA-negative memory subsets. The CDR3 extends over 15 amino acids. Per germline, CDR1 SGDLS and CDR2 YYNGEE. Trimming cost V 4 bases and J 5 bases, with 18 bases left between them. Produced via immunoSEQ multiplex PCR; TCRdb's table is partial and in-frame only. The table includes approximately 980,000 clones, 70% to 85% detected once. This clonotype was obtained from a man in his late teens or twenties in good health. Sequenced material: memory CD4+ T cells sorted from blood. As for subset: CD45RA-negative fraction. The chain is built from TRBV9 and TRBJ2-5, with D maybe TRBD1 (6 bases). The CDR3 DNA sequence: TGTGCCAGCAGCCCACTGGGGGCTAGTAGGGAGACCCAGTACTTC. It is translated as CASSPLGASRETQYF. Complete variable domain (other parts from reference TRBV9 and TRBJ2-5): DSGVTQTPKHLITATGQRVTLRCSPRSGDLSVYWYQQSLDQGLQFLIQYYNGEERAKGNILERFSAQQFPDLHSELNLSSLELGDSALYFCASSPLGASRETQYFGPGTRLLVL.